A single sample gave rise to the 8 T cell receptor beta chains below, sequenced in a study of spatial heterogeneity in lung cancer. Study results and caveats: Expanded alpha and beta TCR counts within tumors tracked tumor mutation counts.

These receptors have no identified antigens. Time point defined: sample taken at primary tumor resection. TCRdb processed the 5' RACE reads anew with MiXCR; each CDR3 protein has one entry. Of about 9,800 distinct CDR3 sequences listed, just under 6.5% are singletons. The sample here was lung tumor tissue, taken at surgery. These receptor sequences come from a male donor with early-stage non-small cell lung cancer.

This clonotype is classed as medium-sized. The CDR3 coding sequence is TGCAGTGCTAGAGGGGGGAATCAGCCCCAGCATTTT. Its protein product is CSARGGNQPQHF. The gene calls are TRBV20-1 and TRBJ1-5, with D possibly matching TRBD1 (5 bases). Looked up from germline, CDR1 is DFQATT and CDR2 is SNEGSKA (reference sequence). This CDR3 is built from 12 residues. V dropped 1 base and J dropped 4 bases, with 5 bases sitting between them.

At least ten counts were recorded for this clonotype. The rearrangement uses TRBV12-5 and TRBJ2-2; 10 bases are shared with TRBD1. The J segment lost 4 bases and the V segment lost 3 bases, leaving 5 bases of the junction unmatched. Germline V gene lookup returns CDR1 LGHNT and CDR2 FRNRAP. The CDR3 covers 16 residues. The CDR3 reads CASGFRTGGLTGELFF. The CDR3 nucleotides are TGTGCTAGTGGTTTCCGGACAGGGGGACTCACCGGGGAGCTGTTTTTT.

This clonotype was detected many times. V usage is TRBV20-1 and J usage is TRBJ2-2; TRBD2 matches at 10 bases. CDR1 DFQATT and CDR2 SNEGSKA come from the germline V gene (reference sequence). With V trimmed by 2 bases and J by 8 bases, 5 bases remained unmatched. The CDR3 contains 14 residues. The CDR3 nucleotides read TGCAGTGCTAGACTAGCGGGGGATCAGGGGGAGCTGTTTTTT. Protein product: CSARLAGDQGELFF.

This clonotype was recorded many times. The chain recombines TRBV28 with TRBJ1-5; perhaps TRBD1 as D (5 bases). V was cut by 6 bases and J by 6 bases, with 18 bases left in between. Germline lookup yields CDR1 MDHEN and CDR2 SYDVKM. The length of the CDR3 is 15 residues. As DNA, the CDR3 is TGTGCCAGCAGGCCTGGACGGTGGCAGGGTCAGCCCCAGCATTTT. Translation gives CASRPGRWQGQPQHF.

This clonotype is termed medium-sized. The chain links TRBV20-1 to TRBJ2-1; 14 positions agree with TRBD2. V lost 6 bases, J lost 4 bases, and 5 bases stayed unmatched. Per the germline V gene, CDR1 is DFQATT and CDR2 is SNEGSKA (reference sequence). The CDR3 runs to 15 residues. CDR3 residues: CSALGLAGGYNEQFF. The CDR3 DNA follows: TGCAGTGCCCTTGGACTAGCGGGAGGATACAATGAGCAGTTCTTC.

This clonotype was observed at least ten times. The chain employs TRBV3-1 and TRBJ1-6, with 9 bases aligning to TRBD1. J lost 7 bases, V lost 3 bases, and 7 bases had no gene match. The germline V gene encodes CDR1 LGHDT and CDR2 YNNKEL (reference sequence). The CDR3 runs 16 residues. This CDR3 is CASSQGTGTGNSPLHF. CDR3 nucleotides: TGTGCCAGCAGCCAGGGAACCGGGACAGGGAATTCACCCCTCCACTTT.

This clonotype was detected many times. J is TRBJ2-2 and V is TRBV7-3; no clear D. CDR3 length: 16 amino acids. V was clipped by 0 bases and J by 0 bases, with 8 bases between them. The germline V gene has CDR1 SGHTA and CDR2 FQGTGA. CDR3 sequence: CASSLTGAPNTGELFF. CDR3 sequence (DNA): TGTGCCAGCAGCTTAACGGGCGCCCCGAACACCGGGGAGCTGTTTTTT. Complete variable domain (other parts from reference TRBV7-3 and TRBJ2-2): GAGVSQTPSNKVTEKGKYVELRCDPISGHTALYWYRQSLGQGPEFLIYFQGTGAADDSGLPNDRFFAVRPEGSVSTLKIQRTERGDSAVYLCASSLTGAPNTGELFFGEGSRLTVL.

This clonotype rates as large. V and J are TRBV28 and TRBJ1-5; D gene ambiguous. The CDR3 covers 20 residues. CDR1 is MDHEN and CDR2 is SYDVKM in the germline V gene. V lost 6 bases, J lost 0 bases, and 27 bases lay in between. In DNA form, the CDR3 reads TGTGCCAGCAGCCGTCTCCACAGAAAGACTTCCGACCGTAGCAATCAGCCCCAGCATTTT. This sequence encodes CASSRLHRKTSDRSNQPQHF.